This T cell receptor (beta chain) was retrieved from a study of blood T cells in healthy people across ages. Study-level findings and limits: Unsorted PBMCs blocked a conclusive comparison of naive and antigen-experienced cells.

Germline CDR1 and CDR2: SGHTA and FQGNSA. The CDR3 covers 16 residues. Sample-barcoded 5' priming and a J-beta primer mix drove a second PCR of about 6 to 11 cycles. TCRdb used MiXCR to reprocess the 5' RACE reads, holding one entry per CDR3 protein. This repertoire shows some 1.5 million distinct CDR3 sequences, under 30% found once; its top ten account for more than 6%. Comments on this clonotype: Its antigen remains unidentified. It may be a read error: a sequence one base away is much more abundant.

The sample taken for sequencing was blood. The gene calls are TRBV7-2 and TRBJ2-5, with 7 bases fitting TRBD2. The assigned J gene may be wrong: the sequence end matches TRBJ2-7 better. The TCR originated in a woman in her twenties or thirties in good health. CDR3 sequence: CASSLTLLAECYEQYF. For the CDR3, the DNA is TGTGCCAGCAGCTTAACCCTCCTAGCGGAGTGCTACGAGCAGTACTTC.